The source of this T cell receptor beta chain is a study of T cells expressing NK-cell markers. The CDR3 extends over 17 amino acids. Germline V gene sequence: CDR1 SGHRS, CDR2 YFSETQ. TCRdb reworked the 5' RACE reads into one entry per CDR3 protein, no DNA. This table lists some 390,000 distinct CDR3 sequences. The clonotype originates from a woman aged 50 to 60 in good health. This chain links TRBV5-1 with TRBJ2-7. Sequencing was performed on blood T cells: a sorted CD56 or NKG2C T cell subset, CD4+ or CD8+ T cells, or bulk PBMC T cells (not recorded which). The CDR3 region is CASSLAASGSKPYEQYF.